A single sample gave rise to the 29 T cell receptor beta chains below, sequenced in a study of CD4 T cells in relation to SARS-CoV-2 and coronaviruses listed by TCRdb under 2021. Their antigen targets remain unknown. The protocol used for the library was the immunoSEQ multiplex PCR assay. TCRdb's version of the immuneACCESS table is confined to in-frame rearrangements and falls short of the full clone set. An unresolved V gene accounts for under half of the shortfall where checked; the remainder is of unknown origin. Here the sample has tens of thousands of clones; about three quarters occur a single time. Clones ranked in the top ten supply 21% of the sample. CD4+ T cells from unexposed donors were collected before the COVID-19 pandemic (2011-2018). After around eleven days of culture, CD4+ T cells were isolated with the EasySep CD4+ T cell isolation kit. The sample comprised CD4+ T cells from PBMCs, cultured in vitro. The receptors come from a human donor in good health.

The CDR3 coding sequence is TGTGCCAGCAGCTTAGTGGCAGGGTTAGGCAATCAGCCCCAGCATTTT. This gives the protein CASSLVAGLGNQPQHF. J is TRBJ1-5 and V is TRBV7-2, with D perhaps matching TRBD1 (5 bases). This CDR3 is 16 amino acids long. The germline V gene has CDR1 SGHTA and CDR2 FQGNSA. Trimming removed 1 base from V and 2 bases from J, with 12 bases in between.

The rearrangement uses TRBV18 and TRBJ2-6, with a tentative D call TRBD1 (5 bases). The germline V and J ends were trimmed by 3 bases and 1 base, with 10 bases remaining between them. CDR1 and CDR2 from the germline V gene are KGHSH and LQKENI. The CDR3 length is 16 residues. The CDR3 sequence: CASSPNQGSGANVLTF. In DNA form, the CDR3 reads TGTGCCAGCTCACCCAATCAGGGTTCTGGGGCCAACGTCCTGACTTTC.

This clone has only one observation. The rearrangement uses TRBV6-5 and TRBJ2-7; 8 bases are a match to TRBD2. V lost 6 bases and J lost 6; bases outside the gene matches: 7. Germline-derived CDR1 and CDR2 are MNHEY and SVGAGI. The CDR3 is made up of 13 amino acids. In DNA form, the CDR3 reads TGTGCCAGCAGAGGGCGGGGGGTCCTCGAGCAGTACTTC. It is translated as CASRGRGVLEQYF.

This chain joins TRBV6-4 and TRBJ1-2; D is ambiguous. The germline V gene encodes CDR1 MRHNA and CDR2 SNTAGT. CDR3 size: 12 residues. The V gene lost 6 bases and the J gene lost 6 bases, with 11 bases spanning the gap. CDR3 protein: CASRDLQDGYTF. The CDR3 region has the DNA TGTGCCAGCAGAGACCTTCAGGATGGCTACACCTTC.

This clone was picked up one time. This chain connects TRBV5-1 to TRBJ1-2; TRBD1 matches 9 bases. The germline V gene has CDR1 SGHRS and CDR2 YFSETQ. The CDR3 extends over 15 amino acids. Losses at the gene ends were 4 bases for V and 2 bases for J; bases not matched to a gene: 6. The CDR3 bases are TGCGCCAGCAGCCCCTACGGACAGGGGAACTATGGCTACACCTTC. Its protein product is CASSPYGQGNYGYTF.

This sequence joins TRBV7-9 and TRBJ1-3; D call uncertain. The CDR3 sequence is 15 residues long. Germline values: CDR1 SEHNR, CDR2 FQNEAQ (reference sequence). Deletions cut 5 bases from V and 0 bases from J, with 11 bases between. Here the CDR3 reads CASSPGRISGNTIYF. The CDR3 region has the DNA TGTGCCAGCAGCCCTGGACGGATCTCTGGAAACACCATATATTTT.

The rearrangement uses TRBV7-2 and TRBJ1-3; D is ambiguous. Trimming stripped 3 bases from V and 1 base from J, with 7 bases between. The CDR3 covers 14 residues. Germline CDR1 reads SGHTA; CDR2 reads FQGNSA. The CDR3 region has the DNA TGTGCCAGCAGCTTCGGACTATCTGGAAACACCATATATTTT. Translating it yields CASSFGLSGNTIYF.

The chain combines TRBV19 with TRBJ1-5; the D gene is possibly TRBD1 (6 bases). This CDR3 comprises 16 residues. CDR1 is LNHDA, CDR2 SQIVND, per germline (reference sequence). Deletions cut 0 bases from V and 6 bases from J, with 15 bases between. CDR3 region: CASSIDIRGFVQPQHF. CDR3 DNA sequence: TGTGCCAGTAGTATAGATATAAGGGGGTTTGTTCAGCCCCAGCATTTT.

The rearrangement joins TRBV6-5 to TRBJ2-3; the match to TRBD2 covers 8 bases. The J segment lost 6 bases and the V segment lost 7 bases, leaving 6 bases of the junction unmatched. CDR3 length equals 13 residues. Germline V gives CDR1 MNHEY, CDR2 SVGAGI. CDR3 in amino acids: CASNLAGTDTQYF. CDR3 coding DNA: TGTGCCAGCAACCTAGCGGGTACGGATACGCAGTATTTT.

This clone was counted a few times. V usage is TRBV28 and J usage is TRBJ2-7; D might be TRBD1 (6 bases). V shed 3 bases and J shed 7 bases, with 10 bases lying between them. Germline CDR1 MDHEN, CDR2 SYDVKM. There are 12 residues in the CDR3. The CDR3 loop reads CASSLETGEQYF. The DNA for the CDR3 is TGTGCCAGCAGTTTGGAAACAGGGGAGCAGTACTTC.

The J gene is TRBJ2-3, the V gene TRBV10-3; D remains ambiguous. CDR3 size: 13 residues. The V gene's germline CDR1 is ENHRY and CDR2 SYGVKD. Trimming removed 6 bases from V and 4 bases from J, with 11 bases in between. This CDR3 reads CAIRGFGADTQYF. Written as DNA, the CDR3 is TGTGCCATCAGGGGCTTTGGTGCAGATACGCAGTATTTT.

The chain joins TRBV30 to TRBJ1-1; D call uncertain. This CDR3 has 15 residues. V shed 3 bases and J shed 6 bases, with 20 bases lying between them. Germline assignment: CDR1 GTSNPN and CDR2 SVGIG (reference sequence). The CDR3 bases are TGTGCCTGGAGCCCGAGGCCGGGGAGGACGGCTGAAGCTTTCTTT. Translating gives CAWSPRPGRTAEAFF.

The chain uses TRBV5-5 and TRBJ2-7; possibly TRBD1 for D (6 bases). The V end was cut by 0 bases, the J end by 0 bases, with 16 bases between. CDR3 size: 17 residues. In germline, CDR1 is SGHKS, CDR2 YYEKEE (reference sequence). This chain's CDR3 is CASSLGQAAINSYEQYF. The CDR3 DNA follows: TGTGCCAGCAGCTTGGGACAGGCCGCGATAAACTCCTACGAGCAGTACTTC.

The rearrangement uses TRBV28 and TRBJ2-7; weak D call: TRBD2 (6 bases). From germline, CDR1 is MDHEN and CDR2 SYDVKM. The CDR3 length is 14 residues. V was clipped by 4 bases and J by 4 bases, with 14 bases between them. The CDR3 nucleotides are TGTGCCAGCAGTTATATTAGCGGACATTACGAGCAGTACTTC. Amino acid sequence: CASSYISGHYEQYF.

A single count supports this clone. This chain connects TRBV3-1 (or the pseudogene TRBV3-2) to TRBJ2-1; no clear D. The CDR3 has 14 amino acids. Trimming took off 3 bases at V and 10 bases at J, with 16 bases between the two ends. CDR1 is LGHDT and CDR2 is YNNKEL in the germline V gene (reference sequence). The CDR3 sequence is CASSQLSMGREQFF. CDR3 nucleotides: TGTGCCAGCAGCCAGCTAAGCATGGGTCGAGAGCAGTTCTTC.

Only one count was recorded for this clone. This chain uses TRBV5-6 with TRBJ1-6; 7 bases are shared with TRBD1. The length of the CDR3 is 16 residues. Trimming at V came to 4 bases and at J to 0 bases, leaving 4 bases not matched to a gene. Germline CDR1 and CDR2: SGHDT and YYEEEE. In DNA, the CDR3 is TGTGCCAGCAGCCCGGGGACAGCCTCCTATAATTCACCCCTCCACTTT. It translates to CASSPGTASYNSPLHF.

The CDR3 DNA reads as TGTGCCAGCAGTCGGAACGATCGGGCCAATCAGCCCCAGCATTTT. Residues: CASSRNDRANQPQHF. The V gene is TRBV6-5, the J gene TRBJ1-5; D gene unclear. This CDR3 contains 15 residues. Per the germline V gene, CDR1 is MNHEY and CDR2 is SVGAGI. The V end was cut by 5 bases, the J end by 3 bases, with 14 bases between.

This rearrangement joins TRBV6-5 to TRBJ1-2; the D gene is possibly TRBD1 (6 bases). The germline V gene encodes CDR1 MNHEY and CDR2 SVGAGI. This CDR3 has 13 amino acids. V was pared by 8 bases and J by 1 base, with 11 bases between. CDR3: CASRMDSNYGYTF. The CDR3 DNA follows: TGTGCCAGCCGTATGGACAGTAACTATGGCTACACCTTC.

The chain combines TRBV27 with TRBJ2-7, with D hard to call. Germline values: CDR1 MNHEY, CDR2 SMNVEV (reference sequence). The V end was cut by 1 base, the J end by 5 bases, with 9 bases between. The CDR3 has 13 residues. CDR3 coding DNA: TGTGCCAGCAGTTTATTCGACCGGAACGAGCAGTACTTC. Translation gives CASSLFDRNEQYF.

The rearrangement joins TRBV19 to TRBJ2-5; 8 bases line up with TRBD2. The CDR3 is 12 amino acids. Germline lookup yields CDR1 LNHDA and CDR2 SQIVND (reference sequence). V dropped 11 bases and J dropped 3; count of bases not matched to a gene: 5. The DNA for the CDR3 is TGTGCCTCCGGGGGGGCGGAAGAGACCCAGTACTTC. This translates into CASGGAEETQYF. The full variable domain, rest sourced from reference TRBV19 and TRBJ2-5, is DGGITQSPKYLFRKEGQNVTLSCEQNLNHDAMYWYRQDPGQGLRLIYYSQIVNDFQKGDIAEGYSVSREKKESFPLTVTSAQKNPTAFYLCASGGAEETQYFGPGTRLLVL.

This clone was counted a single time. The V gene is TRBV19, the J gene TRBJ1-1; perhaps TRBD1 as D (5 bases). The CDR3 has 16 residues. V shed 1 base and J shed 7 bases, with 19 bases lying between them. Per the germline V gene, CDR1 is LNHDA and CDR2 is SQIVND (reference sequence). The CDR3 bases are TGTGCCAGTAGTATAGCTCCGGGCGGAGAGGGGAATGAAGCTTTCTTT. This codes for CASSIAPGGEGNEAFF. The full variable domain, with the rest looked up from reference TRBV19 and TRBJ1-1, is DGGITQSPKYLFRKEGQNVTLSCEQNLNHDAMYWYRQDPGQGLRLIYYSQIVNDFQKGDIAEGYSVSREKKESFPLTVTSAQKNPTAFYLCASSIAPGGEGNEAFFGQGTRLTVV.

The chain recombines TRBV11-2 with TRBJ2-7; no clear D gene. Germline CDR1 SGHAT, CDR2 FQNNGV. The V end lost 3 bases, the J end lost 5 bases, and 11 bases lay between the germline ends. This CDR3 contains 13 residues. The CDR3 DNA sequence: TGTGCCAGCAGCTTCCGTTGGTTGGACGAGCAGTACTTC. The encoded protein is CASSFRWLDEQYF.

The chain carries TRBV2 and TRBJ2-2; 7 bases align to TRBD1. The CDR3 extends over 13 amino acids. The germline CDR1 and CDR2 sequences are SNHLY and FYNNEI. Trimming took 9 bases from V and 6 from J; bases not matched to a gene: 7. CDR3 nucleotides: TGTGCCAGTGTCAAAGACAGGGCCGGGGAGCTGTTTTTT. Amino acids: CASVKDRAGELFF.

The chain carries TRBV6-5 and TRBJ2-7; 8 bases are shared with TRBD1. The V segment lost 2 bases and the J segment 4 bases; nucleotides outside the gene matches: 7. CDR3 size: 15 residues. Germline V gives CDR1 MNHEY, CDR2 SVGAGI. CDR3 sequence reads: CASSYGQGASYEQYF. The CDR3 DNA reads as TGTGCCAGCAGTTACGGGCAGGGGGCGTCGTACGAGCAGTACTTC.

The chain carries TRBV9 and TRBJ1-3; 7 positions agree with TRBD1. The CDR3 has 15 residues. Germline CDR1 SGDLS, CDR2 YYNGEE. The V gene end was trimmed by 5 bases and the J gene end by 4 bases; junction bases not matched to a gene: 9. The CDR3 sequence is CASSYKGADGNTIYF. The CDR3 nucleotides read TGTGCCAGCAGTTATAAGGGGGCAGACGGAAACACCATATATTTT.

The chain carries TRBV9 and TRBJ1-5, with 9 bases matching TRBD1. This CDR3 is 15 amino acids long. Germline lookup yields CDR1 SGDLS and CDR2 YYNGEE. The V and J ends lost 3 bases and 2 bases, in that order; junction bases with no gene match: 3. CDR3 amino acids: CASSEGQGGNQPQHF. The CDR3 nucleotides read TGTGCCAGCAGCGAGGGACAGGGAGGCAATCAGCCCCAGCATTTT.

This clone was counted a single time. The chain joins TRBV29-1 to TRBJ2-1; 8 bases are shared with TRBD1. The CDR3 is made up of 14 amino acids. Unmatched junction bases numbered 8, after V lost 6 bases and J lost 4 bases. CDR1 SQVTM and CDR2 ANQGSEA come from the germline V gene. The CDR3 sequence: CSVDRTGQYNEQFF. DNA for the CDR3: TGCAGCGTCGACCGGACAGGGCAATACAATGAGCAGTTCTTC.

This clone was seen only once. This sequence joins TRBV7-2 and TRBJ1-5; D perhaps matches TRBD1 (6 bases). The CDR3 sequence is 15 residues long. The germline V gene has CDR1 SGHTA and CDR2 FQGNSA. The V end was cut by 3 bases, the J end by 5 bases, with 14 bases between. DNA for the CDR3: TGTGCCAGCAGCTTGGGGGGGCAGGGCTATCAGCCCCAGCATTTT. This translates into CASSLGGQGYQPQHF.

The chain employs TRBV27 and TRBJ1-4; no reliable D call. Germline CDR1 MNHEY, CDR2 SMNVEV (reference sequence). CDR3 length: 14 residues. Trimming took off 10 bases at V and 0 bases at J, with 12 bases between the two ends. The CDR3 region is CATSQKATNEKLFF. CDR3 bases: TGTGCCACATCACAGAAGGCAACTAATGAAAAACTGTTTTTT.